This is a list of T cell receptor beta chains from one sample in a study of early T cells in non-severe SARS-CoV-2 infection. TCRdb re-called the 5' RACE reads through MiXCR, storing one row per CDR3 protein. The sample contains tens of thousands of distinct CDR3 sequences, 9.5% to 15% of which appear only once. The source material was whole blood. Every receptor here comes from an adult who was a healthcare worker with PCR-confirmed SARS-CoV-2 infection or an uninfected control (not recorded which). Both conserved end residues are part of each CDR3. D genes are given only for firm matches. Clone size appears in some rows only: once, few, many, or a class for an expanded clone.

J	V	size	D	DNA	CDR3
TRBJ1-2	TRBV6-2/TRBV6-3	many	-	TGTGCCAGCAGTCGGGACGGAAACTATGGCTACACCTTC	CASSRDGNYGYTF
TRBJ1-4	TRBV20-1	few	-	TGCAGTGCTAGAGATTCGAACCCAGAGGCGGTAATGTTT	CSARDSNPEAVMF
TRBJ2-1	TRBV12-3/TRBV12-4	-	TRBD2	TGTGCCAGCACCCTAGGTACTAGCGGCCTCCCAGGGCACAATGAGCAGTTCTTC	CASTLGTSGLPGHNEQFF
TRBJ2-7	TRBV21-1	-	-	TGTGCCACTCCGGGCGCGGAATCCTACGAGCAGTACTTC	CATPGAESYEQYF
TRBJ2-1	TRBV10-3	few	TRBD2	TGTGCCGCCGGCACGGGGGGCTCCTACAATGAGCAGTTCTTC	CAAGTGGSYNEQFF
TRBJ2-2	TRBV30	many	TRBD1	TGTGCCTGGGACAGGGCCGAAGGCGGGGAGCTGTTTTTT	CAWDRAEGGELFF
TRBJ1-3	TRBV6-1	-	-	TGTGCCAGCAGAGGGACGCGAAGCTCTGGAAACACCATATATTTT	CASRGTRSSGNTIYF
TRBJ1-2	TRBV3-1	many	TRBD1	TGTGCCAGCAGACCGGACAGGCAAACCTTCTATGGCTACACCTTC	CASRPDRQTFYGYTF
TRBJ2-7	TRBV18	few	TRBD2	TGTGCCAGCTCAACAGCTTTGAGCGGGGGGTTGGGCGAGCAGTACTTC	CASSTALSGGLGEQYF
TRBJ2-1	TRBV20-1	-	-	TGCGGTGCTAGAACAACTCAGGGACCTAACAATGAGCAGTTCTTC	CGARTTQGPNNEQFF
TRBJ2-5	TRBV6-6	few	-	TGTGCCAGCAGTTACTCGAGTAGGGGGACCCAGTACTTC	CASSYSSRGTQYF
TRBJ2-2	TRBV5-1	few	-	TGCGCCAGCAGCTTGGTCGACAGTACCGGGGAGCTGTTTTTT	CASSLVDSTGELFF
TRBJ2-3	TRBV7-3	many	-	TGTGCCAGCAGCCCTGGGGGAGATACGCAGTATTTT	CASSPGGDTQYF
TRBJ2-5	TRBV7-9	many	-	TGTGCCAGCAGCCTCCAGGGGACCCAGTACTTC	CASSLQGTQYF
TRBJ2-3	TRBV29-1	-	-	TGCAGCGTTGCGGGACAAAGCACAGATACGCAGTATTTT	CSVAGQSTDTQYF
TRBJ2-3	TRBV7-8	many	TRBD2	TGTGCCAGCAGCTTTCGGGAGGTGGGCACAGATACGCAGTATTTT	CASSFREVGTDTQYF
TRBJ2-7	TRBV28	many	-	TGTGCCAGCAGTCGGCCTCTACCCACCTACGAGCAGTACTTC	CASSRPLPTYEQYF
TRBJ2-7	TRBV28	-	-	TGTGCCAGCACTCCCACAGGGTCTTGGGCGTTACCTTCCTACGAGCAGTACTTC	CASTPTGSWALPSYEQYF
TRBJ1-2	TRBV11-3	many	-	TGTGCCAGCAGCTCACAAAAGGACAGCCCGAATAACTATGGCTACACCTTC	CASSSQKDSPNNYGYTF
TRBJ2-1	TRBV18	many	-	TGTGCCAGCTCACCACTAGCGAACTCCTACAATGAGCAGTTCTTC	CASSPLANSYNEQFF
TRBJ2-2	TRBV5-1	-	-	TGCGCCAGCAGCATTACCCCAGGGGTCACCGGGGAGCTGTTTTTT	CASSITPGVTGELFF
TRBJ1-6	TRBV28	-	TRBD1	TGTGCCAGCAGTTTGGACAGGGATTCCCTCCACTTT	CASSLDRDSLHF
TRBJ2-1	TRBV7-9	-	TRBD2	TGTGCCAGCAGCTCTAGCGGGAGGTTTTACAATGAGCAGTTCTTC	CASSSSGRFYNEQFF
TRBJ2-7	TRBV5-6	medium-sized	-	TGTGCCAGCAGTCCGCTACACCCGGGACAAGTCTCCTACGAGCAGTACTTC	CASSPLHPGQVSYEQYF
TRBJ2-7	TRBV9	-	TRBD1	TGTGCCAGCAGCGTAGGGACAGGGACCTACGAGCAGTACTTC	CASSVGTGTYEQYF
TRBJ2-7	TRBV5-1	few	TRBD1	TGCGCCAGCAGCGCAAGTGAGGGACAGCGCTACGAGCAGTACTTC	CASSASEGQRYEQYF
TRBJ1-1	TRBV4-2	-	-	TGTGCCAGCAGCCAAGAAAAGAGGACTGAAGCTTTCTTT	CASSQEKRTEAFF
TRBJ2-2	TRBV29-1	few	TRBD2	TGCAGCGGGACTCTCGGGACTAGCGGGAGGGCCCATACCGGGGAGCTGTTTTTT	CSGTLGTSGRAHTGELFF
TRBJ2-3	TRBV2	few	TRBD2	TGTGCCAGCAGTGACACTAGCGGAAGCACAGATACGCAGTATTTT	CASSDTSGSTDTQYF
TRBJ2-5	TRBV20-1	-	-	TGCAGTGCTAGAGCGGCAGGGAAAGAGACCCAGTACTTC	CSARAAGKETQYF
TRBJ2-7	TRBV5-1	many	TRBD1	TGCGCCAGCAGCAGCCGACAGGGGAACTACGAGCAGTACTTC	CASSSRQGNYEQYF
TRBJ2-5	TRBV7-9	few	-	TGTGCCAGCAGCACGACAGAGGCCCCAGAGACCCAGTACTTC	CASSTTEAPETQYF
TRBJ1-5	TRBV20-1	-	-	TGCAGTGCTAGAATAGACAGAAATCAGCCCCAGCATTTT	CSARIDRNQPQHF
TRBJ2-7	TRBV23-1	few	-	TGCGCCAGCAGTCAACCTTCCCCGGGGTGCGAGCAGTACTTC	CASSQPSPGCEQYF
TRBJ1-6	TRBV6-5	few	-	TGTGCCAGCAGTACCATGGACAGAAGCTCCTATAATTCACCCCTCCACTTT	CASSTMDRSSYNSPLHF
TRBJ2-3	TRBV12-3/TRBV12-4	-	-	TGTGCCAGCAGTCCTACTAGCACAGATACGCAGTATTTT	CASSPTSTDTQYF
TRBJ2-7	TRBV5-1	many	-	TGCGCCAGCAGCTTGGACCGTGAGCAGTACTTC	CASSLDREQYF
TRBJ2-1	TRBV20-1	many	TRBD2	TGCAGTGCTCTCCGACTAGCGGGGGCCTACAATGAGCAGTTCTTC	CSALRLAGAYNEQFF
TRBJ2-5	TRBV5-1	few	-	TGCGCCAGCAGCTTTTTCGCGGCCCGGAGATGGCCCCAAGAGACCCAGTACTTC	CASSFFAARRWPQETQYF
TRBJ1-1	TRBV5-1	-	TRBD1	TGCGCCAGCAGCTTGGCCCGGACAGGGGCCACTGAAGCTTTCTTT	CASSLARTGATEAFF
TRBJ1-3	TRBV18	few	-	TGTGCCAGCTCACCACCGAGGCCCTTGGGTGTTGGAAACACCATATATTTT	CASSPPRPLGVGNTIYF
TRBJ2-7	TRBV6-2/TRBV6-3	-	-	TGTGCCAGCACCCGGGGCGGCGAGCAGTACTTC	CASTRGGEQYF
TRBJ1-1	TRBV29-1	few	-	TGCAGCGTTGGTGGGCCCCAGATGAACACTGAAGCTTTCTTT	CSVGGPQMNTEAFF
TRBJ2-7	TRBV2	few	TRBD2	TGTGCCAGCAGTGAGACGGCGGGAGTGAGCTCCTACGAGCAGTACTTC	CASSETAGVSSYEQYF
TRBJ2-1	TRBV6-1	-	TRBD2	TGTGCCAGCAGCCTCCACGGGACTAGCGGGAGCAATGAGCAGTTCTTC	CASSLHGTSGSNEQFF
TRBJ2-5	TRBV3-1	-	-	TGTGCCAGCAGCCAAGATTTGCGTCTGGAGACCCAGTACTTC	CASSQDLRLETQYF
TRBJ2-3	TRBV7-9	-	-	-	CASSRPVGSGTSGEYF
TRBJ1-4	TRBV15	few	-	TGTGCCACCAGCAGAGATTGGGGGGCAGGGAATGAAAAACTGTTTTTT	CATSRDWGAGNEKLFF
TRBJ2-3	TRBV25-1	few	-	TGTGCCAGCAGTGCCTCTCCGGGCCGGCAAACGCAGTATTTT	CASSASPGRQTQYF
TRBJ2-2	TRBV3-1	-	-	TGTGCCAGCAGCCAAAACAGCGTGACCACCGGGGAGCTGTTTTTT	CASSQNSVTTGELFF
TRBJ2-7	TRBV7-9	many	-	TGTGCCAGCAGCTTAGGACAGAGCGCCTACGAGCAGTACTTC	CASSLGQSAYEQYF
TRBJ1-5	TRBV9	many	TRBD1	TGTGCCAGCAGCGTAGGGGGCACAGGGGATCAGCCCCAGCATTTT	CASSVGGTGDQPQHF